Shown below are 27 T cell receptor beta chains from a single sample sequenced in a study of cytomegalovirus exposure and HLA in healthy donors. The primer mix had 60 Vbeta and 13 Jbeta primers. Sequencing was performed with immunoSEQ multiplex PCR; in TCRdb, only in-frame clones are kept and a portion is missing. Among 100,000 to 150,000 clones listed, 80% were seen once. Material: PBMCs. These receptor sequences come from a female donor in good health and CMV-seropositive.

V gene TRBV21-1 combines with J gene TRBJ2-3; the table calls TRBD2, which could not be checked here. TRBV21-1 is noted as a pseudogene. CDR3 size: 15 residues. The CDR3 DNA sequence: TGTGCCAGCAGCAAAGTGACGGGGGGCACAGATACGCAGTATTTT. Protein product: CASSKVTGGTDTQYF.

This sequence joins TRBV7-2 and TRBJ2-5; D unresolved. The CDR3 runs 12 residues. V gave up 5 bases and J gave up 9 bases, with 13 bases separating them. Germline V gives CDR1 SGHTA, CDR2 FQGNSA. CDR3 protein: CASSRFDAAQYF. The CDR3 DNA sequence: TGTGCCAGCAGCCGCTTTGATGCGGCCCAGTACTTC. The complete variable domain, with remaining parts taken from reference TRBV7-2 and TRBJ2-5, reads GAGVSQSPSNKVTEKGKDVELRCDPISGHTALYWYRQSLGQGLEFLIYFQGNSAPDKSGLPSDRFSAERTGGSVSTLTIQRTQQEDSAVYLCASSRFDAAQYFGPGTRLLVL.

V is TRBV5-1 and J is TRBJ2-5; 11 bases fit TRBD2. This CDR3 comprises 15 residues. V lost 5 bases, J lost 5 bases, and 8 bases stayed unmatched. Germline CDR1 reads SGHRS; CDR2 reads YFSETQ. CDR3 nucleotides: TGCGCCAGCAGTATAGCGGGGGGGCCCCGGGAGACCCAGTACTTC. As protein: CASSIAGGPRETQYF.

The chain couples TRBV7-9 to TRBJ2-7, with TRBD1 matching over 11 bases. The CDR3 covers 16 residues. The J segment lost 3 bases and the V segment lost 5 bases, leaving 9 bases of the junction unmatched. The germline V gene encodes CDR1 SEHNR and CDR2 FQNEAQ (reference sequence). CDR3 DNA: TGTGCCAGCAGCGTAACCACCGGGACAGGGGGCTACGAGCAGTACTTC. Translating gives CASSVTTGTGGYEQYF. The full variable domain, with the rest looked up from reference TRBV7-9 and TRBJ2-7, is DTGVSQNPRHKITKRGQNVTFRCDPISEHNRLYWYRQTLGQGPEFLTYFQNEAQLEKSRLLSDRFSAERPKGSFSTLEIQRTEQGDSAMYLCASSVTTGTGGYEQYFGPGTRLTVT.

The rearrangement joins TRBV7-8 to TRBJ2-3; D is uncertain. Germline lookup yields CDR1 SGHVS and CDR2 FQNEAQ. Trimming cost V 1 base and J 1 base, with 6 bases left between them. CDR3 length equals 14 residues. The CDR3: CASSLGRGTDTQYF. The DNA of the CDR3 is TGTGCCAGCAGCTTAGGTCGGGGCACAGATACGCAGTATTTT. The whole variable domain, remainder taken from reference TRBV7-8 and TRBJ2-3, is GAGVSQSPRYKVAKRGQDVALRCDPISGHVSLFWYQQALGQGPEFLTYFQNEAQLDKSGLPSDRFFAERPEGSVSTLKIQRTQQEDSAVYLCASSLGRGTDTQYFGPGTRLTVL.

CDR3 residues: CASSWTRDSSYEQYF. The CDR3 nucleotides read TGTGCCAGCAGTTGGACACGGGACAGCTCCTACGAGCAGTACTTC. The rearrangement joins TRBV27 to TRBJ2-7; 7 nucleotides align to TRBD1. The trim removed 4 bases at V and 0 bases at J, leaving 6 bases unmatched. Germline CDR1 reads MNHEY; CDR2 reads SMNVEV (reference sequence). The CDR3 length is 15 residues.

This clone was counted between two and nine times. The rearrangement uses TRBV6-1 and TRBJ2-3; D gene unclear. Germline CDR1 MNHNS, CDR2 SASEGT. Trimming stripped 5 bases from V and 0 bases from J, with 18 bases between. This CDR3 has 17 amino acids. CDR3 in amino acids: CASSQGALGTSTDTQYF. The CDR3 DNA reads TGTGCCAGCAGTCAAGGCGCATTGGGCACAAGCACAGATACGCAGTATTTT.

The J gene is TRBJ2-5, the V gene TRBV30, with 7 bases matching TRBD2. Germline trimming cut 4 bases from V and 10 bases from J; bases unmatched to any gene: 18. The V gene's germline CDR1 is GTSNPN and CDR2 SVGIG (reference sequence). CDR3 length: 15 amino acids. The CDR3 sequence: CAWNPSALLGGSQYF. The CDR3, as DNA: TGTGCCTGGAATCCTAGCGCCCTTCTCGGGGGGAGCCAGTACTTC.

The rearrangement uses TRBV10-1 and TRBJ2-2, with D maybe TRBD2 (6 bases). The CDR3 sequence is 15 residues long. Germline loops: CDR1 WNHNN, CDR2 SYGVQD (reference sequence). The germline V and J ends were trimmed by 6 bases and 4 bases, with 15 bases remaining between them. CDR3 nucleotide sequence: TGCGCCAGCAGCCCGGGGCAGGGAGGCACCGGGGAGCTGTTTTTT. Its translation: CASSPGQGGTGELFF.

V is TRBV19 and J is TRBJ2-5, with 8 bases that match TRBD1. The germline CDR1 and CDR2 sequences are LNHDA and SQIVND (reference sequence). V lost 5 bases to trimming and J lost 0 bases; unmatched junction nucleotides: 8. The CDR3 contains 16 residues. This CDR3 reads CASSAKRQGYQETQYF. DNA of the CDR3: TGTGCCAGTAGTGCCAAAAGACAGGGGTACCAAGAGACCCAGTACTTC.

This clone has only one observation. The chain is built from TRBV18 and TRBJ2-3; tentative D call: TRBD2 (6 bases). The ends were cut back, 2 bases at V and 7 bases at J, with 13 bases in the middle. The germline V gene has CDR1 KGHSH and CDR2 LQKENI. The CDR3 consists of 14 residues. Here the CDR3 reads CASSPAGYRNTQYF. DNA for the CDR3: TGTGCCAGCTCACCAGCGGGGTACAGGAATACGCAGTATTTT.

This clone was counted only a few times. The chain combines TRBV2 with TRBJ1-5; D possibly corresponds to TRBD1 (5 bases). Germline V gene sequence: CDR1 SNHLY, CDR2 FYNNEI. Trimming removed 2 bases at V and 6 bases at J, with 17 bases between. This CDR3 is 16 amino acids long. The CDR3 DNA sequence: TGTGCCAGCAGTGAATACGGGGGAGGGAATGGTCAGCCCCAGCATTTT. This gives the protein CASSEYGGGNGQPQHF.

CDR3 nucleotides: TGTGCCAGCAGTGCGGCAGGGGCTGAAGGAAACACCATATATTTT. As protein: CASSAAGAEGNTIYF. The chain links TRBV6-1 to TRBJ1-3; perhaps TRBD1 as D (6 bases). Germline CDR1 is MNHNS and CDR2 is SASEGT. There are 15 residues in the CDR3. The germline V and J ends were trimmed by 4 bases and 4 bases, with 14 bases remaining between them.

This chain uses TRBV6-5 with TRBJ2-3; D not certain. Trimming left V 6 bases short and J 1 base short, with 11 bases between. Germline V lookup: CDR1 MNHEY, CDR2 SVGAGI. The CDR3 extends over 14 amino acids. This CDR3 is CASRATLGTDTQYF. The CDR3 DNA sequence: TGTGCCAGCAGGGCGACACTCGGCACAGATACGCAGTATTTT.

The chain links TRBV20-1 to TRBJ1-2; 9 bases are shared with TRBD1. Germline V gene sequence: CDR1 DFQATT, CDR2 SNEGSKA (reference sequence). The CDR3 consists of 11 residues. V was clipped by 8 bases and J by 6 bases; unmatched bases: 4. The CDR3 DNA sequence: TGCAGTACCTACAGGGGGCATGGCTACACCTTC. This sequence encodes CSTYRGHGYTF.

This sequence joins TRBV15 and TRBJ1-2; TRBD1 is a possible D gene (6 bases). The CDR3 totals 16 residues. Germline CDR1 LNHNV, CDR2 YYDKDF (reference sequence). V gave up 3 bases and J gave up 6 bases, with 20 bases separating them. The CDR3 region has the DNA TGTGCCACCAGCAGGGGAAGACAGGCCCCTCGGGATGGCTACACCTTC. This translates into CATSRGRQAPRDGYTF.

The chain is built from TRBV30 and TRBJ2-3; D call uncertain. Germline assignment: CDR1 GTSNPN and CDR2 SVGIG (reference sequence). This CDR3 has 12 residues. Trimming stripped 0 bases from V and 4 bases from J, with 5 bases between. The CDR3 here is CAWSVHADTQYF. The CDR3 DNA reads TGTGCCTGGAGTGTTCATGCAGATACGCAGTATTTT.

This chain connects TRBV7-2 to TRBJ1-6; tentatively, D is TRBD1 (5 bases). Trimming took 2 bases from V and 8 from J, leaving 7 bases between them. CDR1 and CDR2 from the germline V gene are SGHTA and FQGNSA. The CDR3 totals 13 residues. CDR3 DNA sequence: TGTGCCAGCAGCTTACTACAGGATTCACCCCTCCACTTT. Translation: CASSLLQDSPLHF.

This chain joins TRBV18 and TRBJ2-1, with D possibly TRBD1 on 5 matching bases. The germline gives CDR1 KGHSH, CDR2 LQKENI. Trimming cost V 6 bases and J 10 bases, with 16 bases left between them. The CDR3 runs to 13 residues. The CDR3 protein is CASSPTVTGEQFF. In DNA, the CDR3 is TGTGCCAGCTCTCCGACGGTAACAGGCGAGCAGTTCTTC.

The rearrangement links TRBV6-5 to TRBJ2-7, with D maybe TRBD1 (6 bases). The CDR3 consists of 11 residues. Trimming pared 2 bases from V and 10 bases from J, leaving 9 bases between. Germline V gene data show CDR1 as MNHEY and CDR2 as SVGAGI. The CDR3 region has the DNA TGTGCCAGCAGTTACACGGGACACCAGTACTTC. Residues: CASSYTGHQYF.

V gene TRBV5-1 combines with J gene TRBJ2-7, with TRBD1 identical over 7 bases. V gave up 0 bases and J gave up 2 bases; unmatched junction bases: 5. The germline gives CDR1 SGHRS, CDR2 YFSETQ. This CDR3 is built from 15 residues. The CDR3 here is CASSLDRDSAYEQYF. The CDR3 coding sequence is TGCGCCAGCAGCTTGGACCGGGACAGCGCCTACGAGCAGTACTTC.

The rearrangement joins TRBV27 to TRBJ1-3; D remains unclear. The V gene lost 3 bases and the J gene lost 3 bases, with 9 bases spanning the gap. CDR1 and CDR2 (germline): MNHEY, SMNVEV (reference sequence). The CDR3 is 14 residues long. In DNA form, the CDR3 reads TGTGCCAGCAGTTTGAGTGATGGTGGAAACACCATATATTTT. It yields the protein CASSLSDGGNTIYF.

Details on this clone: One end of the junction varies from germline; a read error may be responsible. CDR3 DNA sequence: TGTTCCAGCAGATCCGGGACGAACACCGGGGAGCTGTTTTTT. Translation: CSSRSGTNTGELFF. The gene calls are TRBV7-9 and TRBJ2-2, with a tentative D call TRBD2 (5 bases). The CDR3 totals 14 residues. CDR1 and CDR2 from the germline V gene are SEHNR and FQNEAQ (reference sequence).

The CDR3 loop is CASSAPGLAYNEQFF. The CDR3 nucleotides read TGTGCCAGCAGCGCCCCGGGACTAGCTTACAATGAGCAGTTCTTC. V is TRBV7-3 and J is TRBJ2-1; 9 bases align to TRBD2. V shed 5 bases and J 4 bases; nucleotides not matched to a gene: 6. Germline V CDR1 and CDR2: SGHTA, FQGTGA. The CDR3 has 15 residues.

The J gene is TRBJ1-5, the V gene TRBV7-9; D might be TRBD1 (5 bases). This CDR3 comprises 15 residues. In germline, CDR1 is SEHNR, CDR2 FQNEAQ (reference sequence). V gave up 5 bases and J gave up 0 bases, with 11 bases separating them. Here the CDR3 reads CASSPRGDSNQPQHF. The DNA for the CDR3 is TGTGCCAGCAGCCCTCGGGGGGATAGCAATCAGCCCCAGCATTTT.

The chain has TRBV5-6 and TRBJ1-1; 8 bases fit TRBD1. CDR1 is SGHDT, CDR2 YYEEEE, per germline. V lost 1 base, J lost 0 bases, and 8 bases stayed unmatched. This CDR3 comprises 17 residues. The CDR3: CASSLNPQGVMNTEAFF. In DNA form, the CDR3 reads TGTGCCAGCAGCTTGAACCCACAGGGGGTCATGAACACTGAAGCTTTCTTT.

The V and J genes are TRBV6-5 and TRBJ1-2; a possible D gene is TRBD1 (6 bases). The CDR3 covers 16 residues. The V gene's germline CDR1 is MNHEY and CDR2 SVGAGI. Trimming shortened V by 3 bases and J by 3 bases, and 17 bases separated the two germline ends. Written as DNA, the CDR3 is TGTGCCAGCAGTTATTCACTAACAGGGTACGACTATGGCTACACCTTC. Its translation: CASSYSLTGYDYGYTF.